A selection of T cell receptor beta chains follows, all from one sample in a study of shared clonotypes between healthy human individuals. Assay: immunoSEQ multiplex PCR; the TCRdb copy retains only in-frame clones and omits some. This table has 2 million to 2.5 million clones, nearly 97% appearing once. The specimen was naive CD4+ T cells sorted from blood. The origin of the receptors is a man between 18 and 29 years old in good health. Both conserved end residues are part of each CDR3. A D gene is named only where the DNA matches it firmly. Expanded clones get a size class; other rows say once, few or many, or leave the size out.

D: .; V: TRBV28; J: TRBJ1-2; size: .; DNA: TGTGCCAGCAGTTTCCAGGGGTCTGGCTACACCTTC; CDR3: CASSFQGSGYTF
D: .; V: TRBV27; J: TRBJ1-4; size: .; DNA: TGTGCCAGCAGTTTATGGTCGAACAGGTTCGGTGGTGAAAAACTGTTTTTT; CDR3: CASSLWSNRFGGEKLFF
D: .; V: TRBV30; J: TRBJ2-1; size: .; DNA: TGTGCCTGGAGTGGTGGGAAGAACAATGAGCAGTTCTTC; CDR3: CAWSGGKNNEQFF
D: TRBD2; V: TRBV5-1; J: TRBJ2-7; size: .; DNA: TGCGCCAGCAGCTTGGTGTTAGCGGGAGGCGGCGAGCAGTACTTC; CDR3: CASSLVLAGGGEQYF
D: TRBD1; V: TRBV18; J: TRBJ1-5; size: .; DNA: TGTGCCAGCTCATCATCCGGGACAGGCAATCAGCCCCAGCATTTT; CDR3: CASSSSGTGNQPQHF
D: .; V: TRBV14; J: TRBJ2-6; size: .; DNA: TGTGCCAGCAGCCCACTGGCCGGGGCCAACGTCCTGACTTTC; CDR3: CASSPLAGANVLTF
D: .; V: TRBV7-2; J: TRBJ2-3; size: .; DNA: TGTGCCAGCAGCTTACAAACAGGGGGCAGCGGGAGGTCGGATACGCAGTATTTT; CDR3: CASSLQTGGSGRSDTQYF
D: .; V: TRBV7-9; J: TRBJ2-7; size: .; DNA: TGTGCCAGCAGCTTAGCTCCTGTCCCTACCTACGAGCAGTACTTC; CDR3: CASSLAPVPTYEQYF
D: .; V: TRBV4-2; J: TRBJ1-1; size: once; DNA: TGTGCCAGCAGCCAAGGGACCGGAGCTTTCTTT; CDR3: CASSQGTGAFF
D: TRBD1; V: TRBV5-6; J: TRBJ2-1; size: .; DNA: TGTGCCAGCAGCACCCGACAGGGTCCTTACAATGAGCAGTTCTTC; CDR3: CASSTRQGPYNEQFF
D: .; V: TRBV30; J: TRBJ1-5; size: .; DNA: TGTGCCTGGAGTTTAATCGGACAGCCCCAGCATTTT; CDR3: CAWSLIGQPQHF
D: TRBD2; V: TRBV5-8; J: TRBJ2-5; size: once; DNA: TGTGCCAGCAGCTCCGGACTAGCGGGGGGGATCGCAGAGACCCAGTACTTC; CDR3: CASSSGLAGGIAETQYF
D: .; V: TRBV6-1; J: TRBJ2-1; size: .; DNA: TGTGCCAGCAGTGAAGAAACCGGGAACGAGCAGTTCTTC; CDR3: CASSEETGNEQFF
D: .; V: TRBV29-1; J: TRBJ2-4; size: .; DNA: TGCAGCGTTGACGGGCAGGGGACCAGCATTCAGTACTTC; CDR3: CSVDGQGTSIQYF
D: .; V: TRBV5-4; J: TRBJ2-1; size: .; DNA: TGTGCCAGCAGCTTTTCATCGGACCGGAATGAGCAGTTCTTC; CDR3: CASSFSSDRNEQFF
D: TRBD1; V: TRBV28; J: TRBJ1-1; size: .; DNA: TGTGCCAGCAGTTTATCCGTCGGGACAGGGGGAGGGACTGAAGCTTTCTTT; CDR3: CASSLSVGTGGGTEAFF
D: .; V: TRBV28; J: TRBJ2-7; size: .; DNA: TGTGCCAGCGCCCGCACCTACGAGCAGTACTTC; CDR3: CASARTYEQYF
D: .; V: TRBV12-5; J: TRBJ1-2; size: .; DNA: TGTGCTAGTGGTTTGGTAGGACTGAGCTATGGCTACACCTTC; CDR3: CASGLVGLSYGYTF
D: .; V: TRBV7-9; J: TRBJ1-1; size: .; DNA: TGTGCCAGCAGCTTTGAGTCGGGGGTTACTGAAGCTTTCTTT; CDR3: CASSFESGVTEAFF
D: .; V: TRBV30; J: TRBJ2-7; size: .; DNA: TGTGCCTGGAGTCAGGGTGCCGGGACCTACGAGCAGTACTTC; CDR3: CAWSQGAGTYEQYF
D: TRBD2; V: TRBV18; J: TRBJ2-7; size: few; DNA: TGTGCCAGCTCACCAGGGACTAACTACGAGCAGTACTTC; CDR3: CASSPGTNYEQYF
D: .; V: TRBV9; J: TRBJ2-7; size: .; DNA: TGTGCCAGCAGCGTAGGGAGGGTTCCCTACGAGCAGTACTTC; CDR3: CASSVGRVPYEQYF
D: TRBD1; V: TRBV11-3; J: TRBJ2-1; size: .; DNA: TGTGCCAGCAGCACTGAGCTGACAGGGCTCAAGACTGAGCAGTTCTTC; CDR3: CASSTELTGLKTEQFF
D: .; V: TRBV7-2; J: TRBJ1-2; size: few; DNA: TGTGCCAGCAGCGTCCGGACAGTAAACTATGGCTACACCTTC; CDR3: CASSVRTVNYGYTF
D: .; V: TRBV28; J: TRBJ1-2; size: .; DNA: TGTGCCAGCACCGAGAGGTCAACCGGGTATGGCTACACCTTC; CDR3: CASTERSTGYGYTF
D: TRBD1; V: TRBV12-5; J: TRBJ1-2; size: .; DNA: TGTGCTAGTGGCACCCGACCCGACAGGGACTACACCTTC; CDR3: CASGTRPDRDYTF
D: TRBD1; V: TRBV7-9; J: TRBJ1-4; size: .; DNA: TGTGCCAGCAGCTGGGAAGGGACAGCTATTCCCGAAAAACTGTTTTTT; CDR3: CASSWEGTAIPEKLFF
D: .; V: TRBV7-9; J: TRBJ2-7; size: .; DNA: TGTGCCAGCAGCCGGACCCCCTGGGAGCAGTACTTC; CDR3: CASSRTPWEQYF
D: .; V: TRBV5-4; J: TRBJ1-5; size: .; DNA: TGTGCCAGCATAATCTATAGCAATTCTAATCAGCCCCAGCATTTT; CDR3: CASIIYSNSNQPQHF
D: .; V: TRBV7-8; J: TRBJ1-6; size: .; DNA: TGTGCCAGCAGCCCCCGAGTGTCAGGGAAAAATTCACCCCTCCACTTT; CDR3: CASSPRVSGKNSPLHF
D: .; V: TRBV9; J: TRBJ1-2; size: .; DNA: TGTGCCAGCAGCGTAGGGAACGTAGCTAACTATGGCTACACCTTC; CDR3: CASSVGNVANYGYTF
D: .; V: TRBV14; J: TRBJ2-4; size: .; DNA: TGTGCCAGCAGCCGGGACGTTCTAGCCAAAAACATTCAGTACTTC; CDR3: CASSRDVLAKNIQYF
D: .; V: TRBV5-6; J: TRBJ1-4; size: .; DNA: TGTGCCAGCAGCTTGGGGACAGATGAAAAACTGTTTTTT; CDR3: CASSLGTDEKLFF
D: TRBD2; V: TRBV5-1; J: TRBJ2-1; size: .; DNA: TGCGCCAGCAGCTTGGAGGGACTAGCGGGGGTGGGCTCCTACAATGAGCAGTTCTTC; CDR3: CASSLEGLAGVGSYNEQFF
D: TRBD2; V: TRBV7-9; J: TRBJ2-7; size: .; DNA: TGTGCCAGCAGCCCGGGACTAGCGGGGTACGAGCAGTACTTC; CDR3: CASSPGLAGYEQYF
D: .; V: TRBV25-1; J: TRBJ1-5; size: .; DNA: TGTGCCAGCAGTGACGACATCGTCCCGGGGCCCCAGCATTTT; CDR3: CASSDDIVPGPQHF
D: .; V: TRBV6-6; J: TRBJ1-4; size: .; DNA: TGTGCCAGCAGTTACTCAGGAGGGGATAATGAAAAACTGTTTTTT; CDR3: CASSYSGGDNEKLFF
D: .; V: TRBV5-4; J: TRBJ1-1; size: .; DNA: TGTGCCAGCAGCTTCGGTAGTGAGGGTGAAGCTTTCTTT; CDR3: CASSFGSEGEAFF
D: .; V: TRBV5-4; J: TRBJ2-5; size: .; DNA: TGTGCCAGCAGCTATAAGGGGCCAGAGACCCAGTACTTC; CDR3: CASSYKGPETQYF
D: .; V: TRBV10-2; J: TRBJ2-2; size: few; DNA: TGCGCCAGCATGGGACTTTCGAACACCGGGGAGCTGTTTTTT; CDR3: CASMGLSNTGELFF
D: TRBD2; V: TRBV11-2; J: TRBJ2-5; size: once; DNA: TGTGCCAGCAGCCTCCGACTAGCGGGGGCTCAAGAGACCCAGTACTTC; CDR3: CASSLRLAGAQETQYF
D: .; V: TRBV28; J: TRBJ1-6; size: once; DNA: TGTGCCAGCAGTCGGGGGAGCTCCTATAATTCACCCCTCCACTTT; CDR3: CASSRGSSYNSPLHF
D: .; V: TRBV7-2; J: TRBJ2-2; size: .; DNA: TGTGCCAGCAGCTTAGCTAGCGGGAACACCGGGGAGCTGTTTTTT; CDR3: CASSLASGNTGELFF
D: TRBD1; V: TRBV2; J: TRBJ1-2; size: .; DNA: TGTGCCAGCAGTAAGGCCGCAGGGGGCAACTATGGCTACACCTTC; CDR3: CASSKAAGGNYGYTF
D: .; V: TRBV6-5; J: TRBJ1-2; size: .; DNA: TGTGCCAGCAGTTACCGGTCGGGGAACTATGGCTACACCTTC; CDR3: CASSYRSGNYGYTF
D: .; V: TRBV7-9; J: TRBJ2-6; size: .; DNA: TGTGCCAGCAGCTTAGAGGGAGCTTCGGCCAACGTCCTGACTTTC; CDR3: CASSLEGASANVLTF